The clone carrying this T cell receptor (beta chain) was counted a few times. The antigen is not known. Trimming removed 5 bases from V and 1 base from J, with 11 bases in between. This CDR3 region has 15 residues. Germline-derived CDR1 and CDR2 are SEHNR and FQNEAQ (reference sequence). Reverse transcribed after extraction, RNA yielded cDNA as the sequencing template. Measured with immunoSEQ multiplex PCR; TCRdb has only the in-frame clones, and not every one. The sample gives a few hundred thousand clones, roughly two fifths of which show up once; just under 0.5% is in the top ten. The sample comes from a study of CD8+ T cells in alopecia areata. Study-level points and caveats: How baseline CD8+ expansion relates to response remains uncertain (there was one nonresponder).

The treatment: oral pan-JAK inhibitor, 5-10 mg twice daily. The chain uses TRBV7-9 and TRBJ2-2, with D uncertain. The source material was CD4+ T cells sorted from blood, sampled at roughly week 30, from a patient treated with tofacitinib. This sequence originates from a human donor with alopecia areata. The CDR3 DNA is TGTGCCAGCAGCCGTTCGAATGGGAACACCGGGGAGCTGTTTTTT. This sequence encodes CASSRSNGNTGELFF.